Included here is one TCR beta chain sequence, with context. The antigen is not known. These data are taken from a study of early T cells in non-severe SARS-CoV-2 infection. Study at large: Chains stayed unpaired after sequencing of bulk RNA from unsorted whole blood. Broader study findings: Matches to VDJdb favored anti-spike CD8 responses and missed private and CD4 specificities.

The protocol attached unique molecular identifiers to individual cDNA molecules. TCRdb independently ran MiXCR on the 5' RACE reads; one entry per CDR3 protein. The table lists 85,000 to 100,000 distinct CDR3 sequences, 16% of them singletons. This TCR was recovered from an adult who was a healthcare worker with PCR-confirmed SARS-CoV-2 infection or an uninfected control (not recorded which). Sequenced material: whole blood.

The CDR3 sequence is CASSSGQGLSSQHF. For the CDR3, the DNA is TGTGCCAGCAGTTCCGGACAGGGCCTCTCGTCCCAGCATTTT. The chain joins TRBV28 to TRBJ1-5; 8 positions match TRBD1. The CDR3 sequence is 14 residues long. With 4 bases clipped from V and 11 bases from J, the junction kept 10 bases outside the gene matches. Germline V gene sequence: CDR1 MDHEN, CDR2 SYDVKM.